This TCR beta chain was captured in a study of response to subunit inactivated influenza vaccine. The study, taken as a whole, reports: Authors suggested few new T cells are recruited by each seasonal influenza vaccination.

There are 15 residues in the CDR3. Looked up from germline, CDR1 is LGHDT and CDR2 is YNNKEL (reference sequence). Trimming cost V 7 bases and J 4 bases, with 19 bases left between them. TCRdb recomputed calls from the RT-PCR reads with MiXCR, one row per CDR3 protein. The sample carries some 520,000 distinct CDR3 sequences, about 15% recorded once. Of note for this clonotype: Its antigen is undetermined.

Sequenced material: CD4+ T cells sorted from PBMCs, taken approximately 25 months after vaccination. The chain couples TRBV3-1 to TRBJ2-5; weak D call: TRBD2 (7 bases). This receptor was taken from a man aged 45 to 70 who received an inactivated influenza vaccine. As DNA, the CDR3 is TGTGCCAGCACCAAGACACAGGGAGGGCGAGAGACCCAGTACTTC. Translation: CASTKTQGGRETQYF.